These T cell receptor beta chains were read from a single sample in a study of blood T cell repertoires in COVID-19. Measured with immunoSEQ multiplex PCR; TCRdb has only the in-frame clones, and not every one. Of tens of thousands of clones listed, around three quarters were seen once; the top ten hold about 24%. The sample was peripheral blood. The receptors shown here come from a human donor in a cohort sampled during active COVID-19. CDR3s include the opening cysteine and the closing phenylalanine or tryptophan. The D gene is left open where the match is weak. Rows give clone size only sometimes, using once, few, many, or a class for an expanded clone.

clone_size j_call cdr3_length v_call d_call cdr3_aa cdr3_nt
. TRBJ2-7 13 TRBV9 . CASSGGQSSEQYF TGTGCCAGCAGCGGAGGACAGTCCTCCGAGCAGTACTTC
. TRBJ1-1 16 TRBV10-2 . CASSREIGQSRTEAFF TGCGCCAGCAGCAGGGAAATCGGACAGAGTAGGACTGAAGCTTTCTTT
. TRBJ2-2 16 TRBV5-6 . CASSLAGTSNTGELFF TGTGCCAGCAGCTTGGCCGGGACATCGAACACCGGGGAGCTGTTTTTT
. TRBJ2-7 15 TRBV5-6 . CASSYRDGGAYEQYF TGTGCCAGCAGTTACAGGGATGGGGGGGCTTACGAGCAGTACTTC
. TRBJ2-7 14 TRBV2 . CASSAGTGVYEQYF TGTGCCAGCAGTGCGGGGACGGGAGTCTACGAGCAGTACTTC
. TRBJ2-7 13 TRBV11-3 . CASSRTDWEEQYF TGTGCCAGCAGCCGGACGGATTGGGAGGAGCAGTACTTC
. TRBJ2-7 13 TRBV12-3/TRBV12-4 . CASRTSGAYEQYF TGTGCCAGCCGTACCTCGGGAGCCTACGAGCAGTACTTC
. TRBJ1-2 15 TRBV5-5 TRBD1 CASSVTPGQDWGYTF TGTGCCAGCAGCGTCACTCCGGGACAGGATTGGGGCTACACCTTC
. TRBJ2-7 12 TRBV6-1 . CASSEAGYEQYF TGTGCCAGCAGTGAAGCCGGCTACGAGCAGTACTTC
once TRBJ1-4 14 TRBV23-1 . CASSRRTANEKLFF TGCGCCAGCAGCCGCCGGACAGCTAATGAAAAACTGTTTTTT
. TRBJ2-4 15 TRBV2 TRBD1 CASRPGTGAGNIQYF TGTGCCAGCAGACCCGGGACAGGGGCTGGGAACATTCAGTACTTC
. TRBJ2-3 15 TRBV15 . CATSREARSTDTQYF TGTGCCACCAGCAGAGAAGCTCGGAGCACAGATACGCAGTATTTT
. TRBJ1-4 15 TRBV19 . CASSLTQRLYEKLFF TGTGCCAGTAGCTTGACACAGCGGCTTTATGAAAAACTGTTTTTT
. TRBJ1-5 15 TRBV4-3 TRBD1 CASSRDRGDDQPQHF TGCGCCAGCAGCCGGGACAGGGGGGATGATCAGCCCCAGCATTTT
once TRBJ2-1 14 TRBV18 . CASSPVQTGYEQFF TGTGCCAGCTCACCCGTCCAAACAGGGTATGAGCAGTTCTTC
medium-sized TRBJ2-7 14 TRBV6-5 . CASSSITRSYEQYF TGTGCCAGCAGCTCTATCACCCGCTCCTACGAGCAGTACTTC
. TRBJ1-6 15 TRBV27 TRBD1 CASSFWDSYNSPLHF TGTGCCAGCAGTTTTTGGGACAGCTATAATTCACCCCTCCACTTT
. TRBJ2-3 14 TRBV7-7 TRBD2 CAHQRGRFKDTQYF TGTGCCCACCAGCGGGGGCGTTTTAAAGATACGCAGTATTTT
. TRBJ2-3 12 TRBV7-4 . CASRESPDTQYF TGTGCCAGCAGAGAGTCACCAGATACGCAGTATTTT
. TRBJ2-6 16 TRBV7-8 . CASSLTGVAGANVLTF TGTGCCAGCAGCTTAACCGGGGTCGCTGGGGCCAACGTCCTGACTTTC
. TRBJ2-7 15 TRBV18 TRBD2 CASSPPGGRAAEQYF TGTGCCAGCTCACCACCTGGCGGGAGGGCCGCCGAGCAGTACTTC
. TRBJ2-4 20 TRBV19 TRBD1 CASSIYAGGQGRGAKNIQYF TGTGCCAGTAGTATATACGCTGGGGGACAGGGGAGAGGAGCCAAAAACATTCAGTACTTC
. TRBJ2-7 15 TRBV2 TRBD2 CASSEDSGLVYEQYF TGTGCCAGCAGTGAAGACTCGGGACTAGTCTACGAGCAGTACTTC
once TRBJ1-5 17 TRBV21-1 . CASSLWDRGLEHQPQHF TGTGCCAGCAGCCTATGGGACAGGGGGCTAGAGCATCAGCCCCAGCATTTT
. TRBJ1-1 14 TRBV14 . CASSQVGGNTEAFF TGTGCCAGCAGCCAAGTCGGGGGGAACACTGAAGCTTTCTTT
. TRBJ1-2 11 TRBV20-1 . CSAPGGDGYTF TGCAGTGCACCGGGGGGGGATGGCTACACCTTC
. TRBJ2-7 14 TRBV7-2 . CASSLYGGGVVEYF TGTGCCAGCAGCTTATATGGGGGAGGAGTAGTAGAGTACTTC
. TRBJ2-5 15 TRBV18 . CASSPAGRARETQYF TGTGCCAGCTCTCCCGCCGGGCGGGCTAGGGAGACCCAGTACTTC
. TRBJ2-5 14 TRBV28 TRBD1 CASSWVQGAETQYF TGTGCCAGCAGTTGGGTACAGGGGGCGGAGACCCAGTACTTC
. TRBJ1-2 12 TRBV29-1 . CSVEEGPRGYTF TGCAGCGTTGAAGAGGGCCCGAGAGGCTACACCTTC
. TRBJ2-2 16 TRBV9 TRBD1 CASSVEGTELTGELFF TGTGCCAGCAGCGTAGAAGGGACAGAACTCACCGGGGAGCTGTTTTTT
once TRBJ1-1 13 TRBV28 . CASSFDGDTEAFF TGTGCCAGCAGTTTTGACGGGGACACTGAAGCTTTCTTT
. TRBJ2-7 15 TRBV9 . CASSVEYDSSYEQYF TGTGCCAGCAGCGTAGAGTACGACAGCTCCTACGAGCAGTACTTC
. TRBJ2-5 14 TRBV5-6 TRBD2 CASTTSGGAETQYF TGTGCCAGCACAACTAGCGGGGGGGCAGAGACCCAGTACTTC
few TRBJ1-2 13 TRBV19 . CASSMSRDYGYTF TGTGCCAGTAGTATGTCCAGGGACTATGGCTACACCTTC
. TRBJ2-7 8 TRBV15 . CATSRDLF TGTGCCACCAGCAGAGATTTATTC
few TRBJ1-4 15 TRBV15 . CATSRDGVRGEKLFF TGTGCCACCAGCAGAGATGGGGTCAGGGGAGAAAAACTGTTTTTT
. TRBJ2-7 13 TRBV24-1 TRBD1 CATSDPTGDEQYF TGTGCCACCAGTGATCCGACAGGGGACGAGCAGTACTTC
. TRBJ1-5 17 TRBV29-1 . CSVERSGGLSIHQPQHF TGCAGCGTTGAAAGGTCCGGGGGACTCTCGATTCATCAGCCCCAGCATTTT
. TRBJ2-4 15 TRBV21-1 . CATTGGGSTKNIQYF TGTGCCACCACGGGAGGGGGGTCGACCAAAAACATTCAGTACTTC
. TRBJ1-3 13 TRBV6-6 . CASSYDSPDTIYF TGTGCCAGCAGTTACGATTCTCCAGACACCATATATTTT
. TRBJ2-1 14 TRBV2 TRBD1 CASSETTGIGEQFF TGTGCCAGCAGTGAAACGACAGGGATTGGTGAGCAGTTCTTC
. TRBJ2-1 15 TRBV7-2 . CASSPLPGTYNEQFF TGTGCCAGCAGCCCGCTACCGGGGACCTACAATGAGCAGTTCTTC
. TRBJ1-4 16 TRBV19 . CASSRPGGATNEKLFF TGTGCCAGTAGCAGGCCCGGTGGGGCGACTAATGAAAAACTGTTTTTT
. TRBJ2-1 12 TRBV24-1 . CATKNPGNEQFF TGTGCCACCAAAAACCCCGGCAATGAGCAGTTCTTC
. TRBJ2-3 16 TRBV30 TRBD2 CAWTRGLAGNTDTQYF TGTGCCTGGACTAGGGGACTAGCGGGAAACACAGATACGCAGTATTTT
. TRBJ2-1 17 TRBV11-3 TRBD2 CASSLSISSGGYNEQFF TGTGCCAGCAGCCTAAGCATCTCTAGCGGGGGATACAATGAGCAGTTCTTC
. TRBJ2-1 16 TRBV10-3 TRBD2 CAIRSSGGLSYNEQFF TGTGCCATCAGGTCTAGCGGGGGGCTCTCCTACAATGAGCAGTTCTTC
. TRBJ1-1 16 TRBV7-2 . CASILGGGPVNTEAFF TGTGCCAGCATCTTGGGGGGGGGCCCGGTGAACACTGAAGCTTTCTTT
. TRBJ2-5 13 TRBV12-3/TRBV12-4 . CASSPAGRETQYF TGTGCCAGCAGCCCCGCAGGGCGTGAGACCCAGTACTTC